These 21 T cell receptor beta chains came from one sample sequenced in a study of cytomegalovirus exposure and HLA in healthy donors. Assay used: immunoSEQ multiplex PCR; TCRdb lists only in-frame clones, some missing. The table lists about 90,000 clones, roughly 84% of them singletons. The sample comprised PBMCs. Receptor source: a woman aged 18 to 35 in good health and CMV-seropositive.

The chain combines TRBV27 with TRBJ1-1; TRBD1 matches at 7 bases. Losses at the gene ends were 6 bases for V and 8 bases for J; bases not matched to a gene: 12. Per germline, CDR1 MNHEY and CDR2 SMNVEV (reference sequence). The CDR3 has 14 amino acids. The CDR3 here is CASRDRQGLVEAFF. For the CDR3, the DNA is TGTGCCAGCAGGGACCGACAGGGCTTGGTGGAAGCTTTCTTT.

The chain combines TRBV4-1 with TRBJ2-5, with TRBD1 matching over 7 bases. Germline CDR1 is MGHRA and CDR2 is YSYEKL. Losses at the gene ends were 1 base for V and 2 bases for J; bases not matched to a gene: 1. The CDR3 spans 14 residues. The CDR3 is CASSQGDSQETQYF. The CDR3 DNA sequence: TGCGCCAGCAGCCAAGGGGACAGTCAAGAGACCCAGTACTTC.

CDR3: CASSEGGTGRYGYTF. The CDR3, as DNA: TGTGCCAGCAGTGAAGGCGGGACAGGGAGGTATGGCTACACCTTC. The chain is built from TRBV6-1 and TRBJ1-2, with 9 bases identical to TRBD1. The CDR3 sequence is 15 residues long. J lost 5 bases, V lost 1 base, and 5 bases had no gene match. Per germline, CDR1 MNHNS and CDR2 SASEGT.

This clone has only one observation. In DNA, the CDR3 is TGTGCCAGCAGCCACTTGGGGGGGGCAAGGGATGAAAAACTGTTTTTT. The encoded protein is CASSHLGGARDEKLFF. This rearrangement joins TRBV14 to TRBJ1-4; D may be TRBD1 (6 bases). Germline assignment: CDR1 SGHDN and CDR2 FVKESK. The V end was cut by 3 bases, the J end by 6 bases, with 17 bases between. The CDR3 consists of 16 residues.

The chain carries TRBV11-2 and TRBJ1-6, with D possibly being TRBD1 (6 bases). Germline CDR1 and CDR2: SGHAT and FQNNGV. The ends were cut back, 6 bases at V and 9 bases at J, with 15 bases in the middle. CDR3 length: 14 amino acids. CDR3 protein: CASSPLGGGSPLHF. CDR3 DNA sequence: TGTGCCAGCAGTCCACTTGGGGGCGGTTCACCCCTCCACTTT. Filled out from reference TRBV11-2 and TRBJ1-6, the complete variable domain reads EAGVAQSPRYKIIEKRQSVAFWCNPISGHATLYWYQQILGQGPKLLIQFQNNGVVDDSQLPKDRFSAERLKGVDSTLKIQPAKLEDSAVYLCASSPLGGGSPLHFGNGTRLTVT.

V gene TRBV4-1 combines with J gene TRBJ2-7; D is unresolved. From germline, CDR1 is MGHRA and CDR2 YSYEKL. The CDR3 covers 14 residues. Trimming stripped 2 bases from V and 2 bases from J, with 10 bases between. CDR3 DNA sequence: TGCGCCAGCAGCCAACAACGAGTGGCCTACGAGCAGTACTTC. Its translation: CASSQQRVAYEQYF.

This clone turned up a few times. The J gene is TRBJ2-7, the V gene TRBV7-9; D might be TRBD2 (5 bases). The CDR3 has 11 amino acids. Germline CDR1 is SEHNR and CDR2 is FQNEAQ (reference sequence). Trimming removed 5 bases at V and 5 bases at J, with 7 bases between. The CDR3 nucleotides are TGTGCCAGCAGCCGTAGCGACGAGCAGTACTTC. Amino acid sequence: CASSRSDEQYF.

The chain carries TRBV7-9 and TRBJ1-5, with D perhaps TRBD1 (5 bases). From germline, CDR1 is SEHNR and CDR2 FQNEAQ (reference sequence). The CDR3 sequence is 17 residues long. V lost 5 bases, J lost 1 base, and 18 bases lay in between. In DNA, the CDR3 is TGTGCCAGCAGCCTAATCCCTTTACGGGGGAGCAATCAGCCCCAGCATTTT. This encodes CASSLIPLRGSNQPQHF.

The chain uses TRBV30 and TRBJ2-7; D ambiguous. The CDR3 runs to 12 residues. Per germline, CDR1 GTSNPN and CDR2 SVGIG (reference sequence). Trimming removed 2 bases at V and 0 bases at J, with 5 bases between. The CDR3 reads CAWSWSSYEQYF. The CDR3 nucleotides are TGTGCCTGGAGTTGGAGCTCCTACGAGCAGTACTTC.

This chain uses TRBV18 with TRBJ2-2, with D tentatively TRBD2 (5 bases). Trimming left V 3 bases short and J 3 bases short, with 8 bases between. The germline CDR1 and CDR2 sequences are KGHSH and LQKENI. The CDR3 is made up of 14 amino acids. This chain's CDR3 is CASSPPGDTGELFF. DNA for the CDR3: TGTGCCAGCTCACCCCCCGGGGACACCGGGGAGCTGTTTTTT.

This clone appeared a single time. The chain employs TRBV10-3 and TRBJ1-3, with TRBD1 as a possible D gene (6 bases). This CDR3 region has 12 residues. With 8 bases removed from V and 2 bases from J, the gap between germline ends came to 7 bases. Germline CDR1 reads ENHRY; CDR2 reads SYGVKD. CDR3: CAIAGAGNTIYF. The CDR3 nucleotides read TGTGCCATCGCAGGGGCTGGAAACACCATATATTTT.

This CDR3 reads CASSTPGLEAYEQYF. The CDR3 DNA is TGTGCCAGTAGTACTCCGGGACTAGAGGCCTACGAGCAGTACTTC. The chain employs TRBV19 and TRBJ2-7; TRBD2 agrees at 8 bases. Germline-derived CDR1 and CDR2 are LNHDA and SQIVND (reference sequence). V shed 4 bases, J shed 2 bases, and the junction held 7 bases outside the gene matches. The CDR3 runs to 15 residues.

V and J are TRBV7-6 and TRBJ2-4; D is uncertain. CDR1 SGHVS and CDR2 FNYEAQ come from the germline V gene. V lost 1 base, J lost 2 bases, and 12 bases lay in between. The CDR3 contains 16 residues. The CDR3 spells CASSLDYRVTKNIQYF. The CDR3 region has the DNA TGTGCCAGCAGCTTAGACTATCGGGTTACCAAAAACATTCAGTACTTC.

CDR3: CASSNRDSGTDTQYF. DNA of the CDR3: TGTGCCAGCAGCAACCGGGACTCTGGCACAGATACGCAGTATTTT. The V call is TRBV28, the J call TRBJ2-3, with D maybe TRBD2 (6 bases). From germline, CDR1 is MDHEN and CDR2 SYDVKM. V lost 6 bases and J 1 base, leaving 14 bases between the germline ends. This CDR3 spans 15 amino acids.

The chain combines TRBV28 with TRBJ1-2, with D unclear. Germline V gives CDR1 MDHEN, CDR2 SYDVKM. The CDR3 covers 13 residues. V was shortened by 0 bases and J by 5 bases, with 7 bases between the two germline ends. CDR3 loop: CASSLWSTYGYTF. The CDR3 bases are TGTGCCAGCAGTTTATGGAGCACTTATGGCTACACCTTC.

The V gene is TRBV5-1, the J gene TRBJ2-2, with 8 bases matching TRBD2. V shed 3 bases and J 0 bases; nucleotides not matched to a gene: 16. CDR3 length: 20 amino acids. The germline CDR1 and CDR2 sequences are SGHRS and YFSETQ. CDR3: CASSSRGGFLDPTNTGELFF. The CDR3 DNA reads TGCGCCAGCAGCTCCCGGGGGGGTTTTCTCGACCCTACGAACACCGGGGAGCTGTTTTTT.

The rearrangement joins TRBV7-9 to TRBJ2-3, with 11 bases identical to TRBD2. The CDR3 consists of 16 residues. Trimming cost V 4 bases and J 2 bases; bases outside gene matches: 5. Germline assignment: CDR1 SEHNR and CDR2 FQNEAQ (reference sequence). CDR3: CASSSSGGWSTDTQYF. The CDR3, as DNA: TGTGCCAGCAGCTCTAGCGGGGGGTGGTCCACAGATACGCAGTATTTT.

The chain links TRBV9 to TRBJ2-2; D is perhaps TRBD2 (6 bases). Between the trimmed V and J ends, which lost 4 bases and 1 base, there was a span of 14 bases. The CDR3 covers 16 residues. Per the germline V gene, CDR1 is SGDLS and CDR2 is YYNGEE. The CDR3: CASSKGGGVNTGELFF. The CDR3 DNA follows: TGTGCCAGCAGCAAGGGAGGCGGTGTGAACACCGGGGAGCTGTTTTTT. Supplemented by reference TRBV9 and TRBJ2-2, the full variable domain reads DSGVTQTPKHLITATGQRVTLRCSPRSGDLSVYWYQQSLDQGLQFLIQYYNGEERAKGNILERFSAQQFPDLHSELNLSSLELGDSALYFCASSKGGGVNTGELFFGEGSRLTVL.

This sequence joins TRBV5-5 and TRBJ2-2; 8 nucleotides match TRBD2. The germline V gene has CDR1 SGHKS and CDR2 YYEKEE (reference sequence). J was trimmed by 3 bases and V by 4 bases; bases with no gene match: 5. The CDR3 is 15 residues long. CDR3 region: CASSPRGGHTGELFF. In DNA, the CDR3 is TGTGCCAGCAGCCCCCGGGGGGGTCACACCGGGGAGCTGTTTTTT.

V and J are TRBV5-1 and TRBJ1-1; D call uncertain. The germline V gene encodes CDR1 SGHRS and CDR2 YFSETQ. The CDR3 covers 17 residues. V gave up 0 bases and J gave up 0 bases, with 15 bases separating them. The CDR3 nucleotides read TGCGCCAGCAGCTTGGGCTGGGGAGGGATTATGAACACTGAAGCTTTCTTT. This encodes CASSLGWGGIMNTEAFF.

V gene TRBV29-1 combines with J gene TRBJ2-2; a possible D gene is TRBD2 (5 bases). Germline V lookup: CDR1 SQVTM, CDR2 ANQGSEA. The CDR3 loop spans 13 amino acids. V was shortened by 2 bases and J by 7 bases, with 11 bases between the two germline ends. In nucleotides, the CDR3 is TGCAGCGTTGAACGGGGAGTGAGCGGGGAGCTGTTTTTT. Its translation: CSVERGVSGELFF.